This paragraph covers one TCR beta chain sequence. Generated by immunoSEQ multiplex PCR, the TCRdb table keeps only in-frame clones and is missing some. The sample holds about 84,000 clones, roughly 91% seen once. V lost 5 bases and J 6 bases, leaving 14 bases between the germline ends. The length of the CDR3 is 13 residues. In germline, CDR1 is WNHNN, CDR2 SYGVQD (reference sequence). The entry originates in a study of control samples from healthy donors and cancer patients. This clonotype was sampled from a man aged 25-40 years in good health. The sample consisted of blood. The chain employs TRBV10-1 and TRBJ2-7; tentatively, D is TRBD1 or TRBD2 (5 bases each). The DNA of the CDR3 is TGCGCCAGCAGTAGACAGTGGGAGTCCGAGCAGTACTTC. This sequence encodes CASSRQWESEQYF.